This T cell receptor beta chain was documented in a study of cytomegalovirus exposure and HLA in healthy donors (dated by TCRdb to about 2017). Turning to the overall study: An earlier analysis of some 600 of the donors reported about 300 Gb of sequence data and around 120 million unique TCR beta sequences obtained from about 179 million T cells. An early release that covered about 600 HLA-typed donors contained approximately 290 gigabases of sequencing data and 75 million to 100 million unique TCR sequences. Among the roughly 400 genotyped donors, about 83% belonged to the genetic ancestry cluster associated with self-reported Caucasian donors. The study was designed to test whether signatures of past pathogen exposure could be identified by cataloging public T cell receptors. The study used immunosequencing to profile the T cell repertoires of approximately 640 subjects and linked those repertoires to cytomegalovirus serostatus. In addition to the first cohort of 666 subjects, a separate validation cohort of 130 or so different subjects was used. High-throughput TCR immunosequencing, statistical association of individual TCRs with disease status, and machine learning were combined to predict cytomegalovirus infection status. In a later analysis, previously published TCR beta repertoires from 550 to 750 donors were re-analyzed and high-resolution HLA genotyping was added so that TCR occurrence patterns could be studied. In the later analysis, no new phenotypic data were used to find candidate immune exposures; instead, reliance was placed on TCR beta sequences and their occurrence across donors. An earlier analysis of some 500 of the donors used high-throughput TCR beta sequencing to judge whether each TCR beta V gene segment behaved as functional or pseudogenic. Donor age, sex, ethnicity and CMV serostatus were compiled alongside the repertoire data. A later genetic analysis took genome-wide SNP genotypes for 398 of the 666 donors and used that subset as a discovery cohort. All discovery cohort repertoires had been generated using a single sequencing platform. Both class I and class II loci were covered by HLA typing, at four-digit resolution. The number of donors typed differed by locus, with about 629-640 for A, B, C, DRB1 and DQB1, 522 for DQA1, 600 to 610 for DPA1, and approximately 470 for DPB1. Because of strong linkage in the cohort, four to six DR-DQ haplotypes were treated as single units for association and clustering. Across around 400 genotyped donors of the cohort, an average of roughly 250,000 unique TCR beta nucleotide sequences per donor were sequenced, and roughly a sixth of those sequences were non-productive. Findings and caveats that apply to the study as a whole: The earlier analysis of approximately 560 of the donors excluded some 15 rarely observed V segments, including chromosome 9 orphons, because counts were too low. The presence/absence analyses assumed that sequencing depth was roughly uniform across donors, and that assumption may not be true. The classifier was reported to diagnose cytomegalovirus status with high specificity and sensitivity in both the original cohort and the validation cohort. Several of the top co-occurrence clusters appeared to be linked to parvovirus B19, influenza, CMV and Epstein-Barr virus, according to a later analysis. In an earlier analysis of 587 of the donors, most TCR beta V segments appeared in productive rearrangements about 87% or about 30% of the time, broadly matching IMGT annotations. Some IMGT-functional V segments, including TRBV6-2 and TRBV6-3, could not be distinguished by the 87-base-pair reads and were therefore excluded. According to a later analysis, most CMV-associated TCR beta chains appeared to be HLA-restricted, and the HLA associations seemed to be driven largely by CMV exposure. The study listed approximately 150 TCR beta chains as associated with cytomegalovirus. Only TCR beta chains were sequenced in this cohort, and the absence of alpha or paired-chain data limited detectable features. A further reported finding was that TCR beta sequences accurately predicted the HLA-A and HLA-B alleles for most subjects in the first cohort. A later analysis associated 17,000 or so TCR beta sequences with specific HLA alleles at a false discovery rate of 0.05. Three of the identified cytomegalovirus-associated TCR beta chains were confirmed in vitro to be specific for cytomegalovirus antigens. It was suggested by the authors that the approach could potentially be generalized to other disease states and immunological phenotypes. Because HLA typing was unavailable for some donors at each locus, only the typed subset was used in association tests. Immune exposure information for the cohort was limited to CMV serostatus. Correlated functional status among segregating V segments might be attributable to linkage disequilibrium, but an unknown experimental factor could not be ruled out. Strong co-occurrence of HLA alleles, especially DR and DQ, made assigning TCR associations to individual alleles difficult. Across donors, most TCR sequences were observed very rarely, whereas some public TCRs were present in many individuals. In a later analysis, the rate of TCR association differed among HLA loci, with DRB1 alleles having the most associated TCRs and HLA-C alleles having the fewest. A group of highly shared sequence variants was considered likely to be a technical artifact of the sequencing pipeline. A later genetic analysis associated a missense DCLRE1C variant with V-gene and J-gene trimming of TCR beta chains, and an independent cohort replicated the association. A later analysis found that HLA-associated TCR beta chains were more clonally expanded and had lower generation probabilities than equally common non-associated chains. According to a later genetic analysis, donors in an Asian-associated ancestry cluster had fewer N-insertions in productive TCRs than the roughly 660-donor mean.

In total, more than 500 healthy bone marrow donors made up the cohort. At the time of sampling, every cohort member was nominally healthy, though immune exposures that went unrecorded were likely present. The donor was CMV seropositive and belonged to the group of about 290 seropositive cohort members. A peripheral blood sample was provided by each donor, and peripheral blood mononuclear cells were used for TCR beta sequencing. The Qiagen DNeasy Blood Extraction Kit was used to extract genomic DNA from the blood cell samples. Regarding this clone: No antigen is known for it. No per-base quality is available; no much larger clone lies one base away.

The germline V gene provides CDR1 SGHNT and CDR2 YENEEA. The CDR3, from cysteine to phenylalanine, totals 17 residues. Just CDR3 DNA is preserved here, 51 bases in frame from base 1. V is pared back by 1 base and J by 5 bases, with 17 bases lying between the germline termini. Libraries came from the immunoSEQ multiplex PCR assay. For the multiplex PCR, a mixture combining 60 forward primers for TCR Vbeta segments and 13 reverse primers for TCR Jbeta segments was used. Amplification of the CDR3 region of rearranged TCR beta genes was performed with a multiplex PCR assay on genomic DNA. The Illumina HiSeq System was used to sequence the amplified TCR beta libraries as 87-base-pair reads. Regarding the original processing steps: In a later analysis, 77 million or so unique TCR beta chains were counted across the 500 to 850 repertoires, and around 10 million of these chains were shared by at least two donors. Raw reads were error-corrected and collapsed into unique sequences with a nearest-neighbor algorithm that merged closely related sequences to remove PCR and sequencing errors. CDR3 sequences were aligned to IMGT reference sequences to assign V, D and J gene segments. Each retained sequence needed at least a six-nucleotide match to both a V gene segment and a J gene segment. Rearrangements were classified as productive when the CDR3 lacked stop codons and remained in frame with V and J, and all other rearrangements were classified as non-productive. Following IMGT convention, CDR3 was defined as the stretch from the second conserved V-encoded cysteine to the conserved J-encoded phenylalanine. The earlier analysis of approximately 500 of the donors excluded sequences that lacked an unambiguous match to a single V gene segment. In an earlier analysis of approximately 610 of the donors, V segments were called functional above 56.7% productive rearrangements and were called segregating when the between-donor standard deviation exceeded 5%. A statistical classification framework was built to diagnose cytomegalovirus status from the catalog of TCR beta chain sequences. In a later analysis, TCR nucleotide sequences were compared against IMGT/GENE-DB human TR gene sequences so that V and J genes could be assigned. The TCRdist pipeline was used in a later analysis to assign CDR3 sequences and most-parsimonious VDJ recombination scenarios. A later analysis defined each TCR beta chain by its CDR3 amino acid sequence plus V-gene family, and excluded reads lacking a unique V-gene family. In a later analysis, nearly 600 highly shared, low-generation-probability nucleotide sequences were removed to address suspected cross-contamination and a sequencing artifact. For each public chain, a later analysis derived a clonal expansion index from normalized ranks of inferred template counts within each repertoire. In a later analysis, generation probabilities were computed with a VDJ recombination model fitted to out-of-frame rearrangements, and the resulting probabilities were checked against IGoR. Hypergeometric tests were used in a later analysis to score TCR-TCR, TCR-HLA and TCR-CMV co-occurrence, with a repertoire-size bias correction applied to the TCR pairs. False discovery rates were estimated in a later analysis by permuting HLA or CMV assignments 20 times. In a later analysis, co-occurring TCRs were grouped using DBSCAN, and TCRdist sequence similarity was added for clustering within HLA-allele-positive subsets. For co-occurrence clustering, repertoires with fewer than 30,000 or more than 120,000 public chains were excluded, along with a handful of repertoires with anomalous nucleotide sharing. TCRdb carries this immuneACCESS record with in-frame sequences only. Its versions omit some clonotypes, under half of them owing to an unresolved V gene in the studies checked, with the rest unexplained. The DNA gave D and trimming, while V, J and clone size come from that table. For this sample the table gives 150,000 to 200,000 clones, of which more than 65% were detected only once. 9.5% to 10% of the sample is taken by the ten largest.

Recombination joined TRBV11-3 with TRBJ2-2; perhaps TRBD1 is the D gene, with 5 bases matching. Sequenced material: PBMCs. The sequence came from a man younger than 30 in good health and CMV-seropositive. This receptor carries the CDR3 CASSLVSRVGDTGELFF. The sequence in DNA is TGTGCCAGCAGCTTAGTATCCAGGGTGGGTGATACCGGGGAGCTGTTTTTT.